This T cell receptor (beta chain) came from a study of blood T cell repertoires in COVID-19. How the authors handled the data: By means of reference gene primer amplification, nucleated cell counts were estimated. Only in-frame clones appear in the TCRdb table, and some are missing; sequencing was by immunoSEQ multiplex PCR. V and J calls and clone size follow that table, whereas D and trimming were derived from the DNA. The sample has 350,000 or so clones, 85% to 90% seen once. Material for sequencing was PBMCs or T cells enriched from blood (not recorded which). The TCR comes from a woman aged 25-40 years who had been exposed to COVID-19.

This chain's CDR3 is CASSAGTSAWGEQFF. The CDR3 DNA reads as TGTGCCAGCAGCGCCGGGACTAGCGCCTGGGGTGAGCAGTTCTTC. J is TRBJ2-1 and V is TRBV6-5, with 10 bases that match TRBD2. Germline V lookup: CDR1 MNHEY, CDR2 SVGAGI. This CDR3 has 15 amino acids. J gave up 9 bases and V 6 bases, and 11 bases lay outside the gene matches.